This T cell receptor (beta chain) was identified in a study of low-dose radiotherapy and immunotherapy resistance in tumors. Study at large: The study delivered 0.5 Gy per fraction every 2 weeks to Cohort 1, totaling 6.5 Gy.

Time point meaning: after trial treatment. Treatment of the sample: LDRT plus nivolumab, ipilimumab, low-dose cyclophosphamide and aspirin (RACIN trial). Donors received a regimen that comprised nivolumab, ipilimumab, aspirin, low-dose cyclophosphamide and low-dose radiotherapy. TCR amplification involved 20 to 25 PCR cycles with a constant-region primer and V-primer adapter. TCRdb fed the reads into MiXCR, producing one record per CDR3 protein. Among roughly 50,000 distinct CDR3 sequences, 33% were seen once, and the ten largest hold less than 9.5%. Trimming cost V 5 bases and J 4 bases, with 12 bases left between them. Germline-derived CDR1 and CDR2 are SGHKS and YYEKEE (reference sequence). The CDR3 is made up of 13 amino acids.

The chain employs TRBV5-5 and TRBJ1-2; D possibly corresponds to TRBD1 (5 bases). The sequenced sample was PBMCs, obtained after low-dose radiotherapy plus immunotherapy. This sequence originates from a male donor with rectosigmoid adenocarcinoma. The chain's CDR3 is CASSSGTVYGYTF. DNA of the CDR3: TGTGCCAGCAGTTCTGGGACCGTCTATGGCTACACCTTC.